This TCR beta chain is drawn from a study of T-cell memory formation after mild COVID-19. Looked up from germline, CDR1 is DFQATT and CDR2 is SNEGSKA (reference sequence). This CDR3 has 13 amino acids. Trimming stripped 2 bases from V and 5 bases from J, with 13 bases between. TCRdb redid the calling of the 5' RACE reads with MiXCR, one entry per CDR3 protein. Of about 170,000 distinct CDR3 sequences listed, about an eighth are singletons. The sample was PBMCs or a T cell subset sorted from them (not recorded which). This sequence was found in a young man who had mild COVID-19 (a few samples of this study predate the infection). Cell type and time point are not known. V gene TRBV20-1 combines with J gene TRBJ2-7, with D possibly being TRBD1 (6 bases). The CDR3 DNA follows: TGCAGTGCTAGACACCGGACAGAACACGAGCAGTACTTC. This sequence encodes CSARHRTEHEQYF.